This T cell receptor (beta chain) derives from a study of blood T cell repertoires in COVID-19 (dated by TCRdb to 2018 to 2020). Turning to the overall study: Samples covering the acute and convalescent phases of COVID-19 were provided by collaborators in the United States, Italy and Spain. The material from the prospective study consisted of cDNA or gDNA derived from T cells, B-cell-depleted T cells, or PBMCs. The dataset comprised deeply sampled blood TCRbeta repertoires from subjects exposed to, actively infected with, or recovered from COVID-19. The repertoires were released in a freely available public database meant as a resource for research on the immune response to SARS-CoV-2. The samples were drawn from the first 160 participants of the ongoing ImmuneRACE study and from roughly 1,300 subjects provided by 6 global collaborators. Nearly every sample came with metadata listing a de-identified subject ID, COVID-19 status, age in years and sex. HLA class I and class II types, where available, came from metadata supplied by the sample provider rather than from assay-based typing.

Another Seattle source contributed samples from volunteer blood donors who had recovered from COVID-19. Collaborating institutions collected whole blood in K2EDTA tubes following their own protocols. For TCRbeta analysis, collaborators shipped samples in one of three forms: frozen whole blood, isolated PBMCs, or DNA extracted from either of those sample types. Looking up the germline V gene (reference sequence) yields CDR1 LGHDT and CDR2 YNNKEL. Including cysteine and phenylalanine, the CDR3 has 14 amino acids. Only the CDR3 DNA is retained, 42 bases long and in frame from the first base. Trimming costs V 1 base and J 1 base, and their ends lie 7 bases apart. For this clone: Its binding antigen is unknown. Base qualities are not provided; no much larger clone lies one nucleotide away.

Overall study outcomes, separate from this receptor: The quantity of clinical and demographic metadata differed by source and by participant and was supplied without curation.

The immunoSEQ Assay, a bias-controlled multiplex PCR, was used to amplify TCRbeta CDR3 regions from genomic DNA. Under the source paper's analysis protocol: The number of nucleated cells in each sample was estimated from the amplification of reference gene primers within the assay. To quantify the absolute abundance of each unique TCRbeta CDR3 rearrangement, sequence reads were collapsed and filtered. Productive Simpson clonality was computed per sample as the square root of Simpson's diversity index over productive rearrangements. Here the immuneACCESS table is served through TCRdb, limited to in-frame sequences with V and J called. Missing clones are a known gap in these copies; in checked studies unresolved V genes cover under half, and the rest lacks a known reason. V and J calls and clone size come straight from that table; D and trimming were deduced from the DNA. This sample gives around 250,000 clones in total; approximately 82% of them show up just once. Roughly 2% of the sample comes from the top ten.

Sequencing input: peripheral blood. This receptor was identified in a man under 40 who had recovered from COVID-19. This chain is built from TRBV3-1 (or the pseudogene TRBV3-2) and TRBJ1-1; there is no confident call for the D gene. CDR3 reads: CASSQVGANTEAFF. The DNA reads TGTGCCAGCAGCCAAGTCGGAGCGAACACTGAAGCTTTCTTT.